This TCR beta chain was found in a study of graft-versus-host responses after intestinal transplantation. Study information: All recipients were transplanted with multivisceral, liver-intestinal, or isolated intestinal grafts. For approximately three years after anti-thymocyte globulin induction, all recipients took tacrolimus and steroids. Findings and limits, study-wide: High graft-versus-host to host-versus-graft clonal ratios were seen in allografts of patients with graft-donor T cell macrochimerism. Researchers found GvH clones in recipient marrow, and some showed up first in ileum or blood.

The assay was immunoSEQ multiplex PCR, and TCRdb's table has in-frame clones only and misses some. This sample has more than 95,000 clones, with 75% to 95% found just once. The germline gives CDR1 SGHKS, CDR2 YYEKEE (reference sequence). This CDR3 comprises 13 residues. V was pared by 3 bases and J by 2 bases, with 8 bases between. Notes on this clone: Its matching antigen is unknown.

This chain uses TRBV5-5 with TRBJ1-2, with TRBD1 as a possible D gene (6 bases). Here the sequenced sample was unstimulated CD4+ T cells sorted from spleen or lymph node cells, taken before intestinal transplant. The origin of this receptor is a human donor who received an intestinal transplant. CDR3 in amino acids: CASSYRANYGYTF. The CDR3 nucleotides read TGTGCCAGCAGCTACAGGGCCAACTATGGCTACACCTTC.